Listed below are T cell receptor beta chains from one sample, sequenced in a study of cytomegalovirus exposure and HLA in healthy donors. The table came from immunoSEQ multiplex PCR; TCRdb's copy has only in-frame clones and leaves some out. This repertoire includes 130,000 or so clones. The sequencing input was PBMCs. These TCRs come from an older woman in good health and CMV-seronegative. Each CDR3 is given with its conserved first and last residue. A D gene is named only where the DNA matches it firmly.

>TRBJ1-4|TRBD1|TRBV5-1
TGCGCCAGCAAGACAGGGGGTACTATGGATGAAAAACTGTTTTTT
CASKTGGTMDEKLFF
>TRBJ2-1|NA|TRBV28
TGTGCCAGCAGGGCATCCGGAGGCGGTACCAATGAGCAGTTCTTC
CASRASGGGTNEQFF
>TRBJ2-5|TRBD2|TRBV11-3
TGTGCCAGCAGCTTAGCCGGCGGGAGCATGGAGACCCAGTACTTC
CASSLAGGSMETQYF
>TRBJ1-4|NA|TRBV5-1
TGCGCCAGCAGCTCTCAGGGAAGTAATGAAAAACTGTTTTTT
CASSSQGSNEKLFF
>TRBJ2-1|TRBD2|TRBV10-2
TGCGCCAGCAGTGAGACGGGGGGAGGAGGGTTCTTC
CASSETGGGGFF
>TRBJ1-1|NA|TRBV28
TGTGCCAGCAGTGGACCCGGGGAAACGATGGGAGCTTTCTTT
CASSGPGETMGAFF
>TRBJ2-7|TRBD1|TRBV2
TGTGCCAGCAGGAAAGGGGTAGGCACAGGGGGTCCCTACGAGCAGTACTTC
CASRKGVGTGGPYEQYF
>TRBJ1-1|TRBD1|TRBV2
TGTGCCAGCACTGGACAGGTCTCGAACACTGAAGCTTTCTTT
CASTGQVSNTEAFF
>TRBJ1-1|NA|TRBV27
TGTGCCAGCAGTCAGAAACCGACAGGCACTGAAGCTTTCTTT
CASSQKPTGTEAFF
>TRBJ1-5|NA|TRBV28
TGTGCCAGCAGTGCGGGGGCCAGGGGCAATCAGCCCCAGCATTTT
CASSAGARGNQPQHF
>TRBJ2-1|NA|TRBV6-6
TGTGCCATTCAGGCGGGCACTAGGGACAATGAGCAGTTCTTC
CAIQAGTRDNEQFF
>TRBJ2-7|TRBD1|TRBV2
TGTGCCAGCACCTGGGGACAGGGAGGCTACGAGCAGTACTTC
CASTWGQGGYEQYF
>TRBJ2-7|NA|TRBV4-1
TGCGCCAGCAGCCAAGATCAGGGAGCAGGGGCGACCTACGAGCAGTACTTC
CASSQDQGAGATYEQYF
>TRBJ2-5|TRBD1|TRBV19
TGTGCCAGCCGTTCGGGCACAGGGGGCAGGAGGGAGACCCAGTACTTC
CASRSGTGGRRETQYF
>TRBJ1-1|NA|TRBV2
TGTGCCACTGAGGCGCCGGCGAACACTGAAGCTTTCTTT
CATEAPANTEAFF
>TRBJ1-2|TRBD1|TRBV28
TGTGCCAGCAGCTCCATCTGGACAGGGGGGTATGGCTACACCTTC
CASSSIWTGGYGYTF
>TRBJ2-5|NA|TRBV18
TGTGCCAGCTCACGAGGACAGGGCGATAGCGGGAGATCAGAGACCCAGTACTTC
CASSRGQGDSGRSETQYF
>TRBJ2-1|TRBD2|TRBV7-3
TGTGCCAGCAGCTTAGGGACTAGCTATGGGAATGAGCAGTTCTTC
CASSLGTSYGNEQFF
>TRBJ2-7|NA|TRBV27
TGTGCCAGCAGTTTATCACTACTATCCTACGAGCAGTACTTC
CASSLSLLSYEQYF
>TRBJ1-1|TRBD1|TRBV18
TGTGCCAGCTCACAGACGGGACAGGGGAGCACTGAAGCTTTCTTT
CASSQTGQGSTEAFF
>TRBJ2-1|TRBD2|TRBV30
TGTGCCTGGACAGGTCGCGGGAGCTACAATGAGCAGTTCTTC
CAWTGRGSYNEQFF
>TRBJ1-1|TRBD1|TRBV7-6
TGTGCCAGCAGCTTGGATGGGACAGGGAGGAACACTGAAGCTTTCTTT
CASSLDGTGRNTEAFF
>TRBJ2-3|TRBD2|TRBV2
TGTGCCAGCAGTGAATACGGGACTAGCGGGGGGAAGGGGTATTTT
CASSEYGTSGGKGYF
>TRBJ1-4|NA|TRBV6-5
TGTGCCAGCAGGCCGGGGATGGTTGAAAAACTGTTTTTT
CASRPGMVEKLFF
>TRBJ2-1|TRBD1|TRBV2
TGTGCCACCGGGTCATGGGACAGGGCCAATAATGAGCAGTTCTTC
CATGSWDRANNEQFF
>TRBJ2-7|NA|TRBV14
TGTGCCAGCAGCCTTACCTACGAGCAGTACTTC
CASSLTYEQYF